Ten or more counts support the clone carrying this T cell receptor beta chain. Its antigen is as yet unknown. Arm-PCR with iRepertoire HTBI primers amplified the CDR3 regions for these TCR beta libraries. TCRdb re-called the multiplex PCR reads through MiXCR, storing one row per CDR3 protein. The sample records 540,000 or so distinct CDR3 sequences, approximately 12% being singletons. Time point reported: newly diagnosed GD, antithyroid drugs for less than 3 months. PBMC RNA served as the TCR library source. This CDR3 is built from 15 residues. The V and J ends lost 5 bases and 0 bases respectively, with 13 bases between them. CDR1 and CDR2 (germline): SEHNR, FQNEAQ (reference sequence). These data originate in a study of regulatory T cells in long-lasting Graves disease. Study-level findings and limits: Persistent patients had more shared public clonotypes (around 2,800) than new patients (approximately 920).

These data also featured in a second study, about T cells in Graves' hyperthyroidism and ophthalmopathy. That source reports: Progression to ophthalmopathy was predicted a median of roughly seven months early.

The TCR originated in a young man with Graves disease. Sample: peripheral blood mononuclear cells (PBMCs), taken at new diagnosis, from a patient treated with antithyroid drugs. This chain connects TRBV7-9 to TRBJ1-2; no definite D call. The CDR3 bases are TGTGCCAGCAGCCCGGACCTTACGGCTAACTATGGCTACACCTTC. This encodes CASSPDLTANYGYTF.